The 32 T cell receptor beta chains given below trace back to one sample, sequenced in a study of blood T cell repertoires in COVID-19. Clones were sequenced by immunoSEQ multiplex PCR, and TCRdb holds only the in-frame ones, with some missing. This sample has over 200,000 clones, with around 89% found just once. The source material was peripheral blood. The receptors were gathered from a middle-aged woman who had recovered from COVID-19.

CDR3 in amino acids: CASSPTGFMNTEAFF. The CDR3 coding sequence is TGTGCCAGCAGCCCCACAGGTTTCATGAACACTGAAGCTTTCTTT. The J gene is TRBJ1-1, the V gene TRBV11-3; tentatively, D is TRBD1 (5 bases). The V end was cut by 5 bases, the J end by 0 bases, with 13 bases between. Germline V gives CDR1 SGHNT, CDR2 YENEEA. The CDR3 length is 15 residues.

The CDR3 DNA sequence: TGTGCCAGTAGTGCCCAGGGTTCCTATAATTCACCCCTCCACTTT. Its protein is CASSAQGSYNSPLHF. The J gene is TRBJ1-6, the V gene TRBV19, with a tentative D call TRBD1 (5 bases). From germline, CDR1 is LNHDA and CDR2 SQIVND (reference sequence). The CDR3 length is 15 residues. V lost 5 bases, J lost 1 base, and 9 bases lay in between.

The chain recombines TRBV23-1 with TRBJ1-6, with 7 bases lining up with TRBD1. Being an ORF, TRBV23-1 has a function that is uncertain. There are 15 residues in the CDR3. Unmatched junction bases numbered 8, after V lost 7 bases and J lost 5 bases. CDR3 coding DNA: TGCGCCAGCACCCCGGGACAGCCAGATAATTCACCCCTCCACTTT. This sequence encodes CASTPGQPDNSPLHF.

The rearrangement uses TRBV3-1 (or the pseudogene TRBV3-2) and TRBJ1-1, with no clear D. The CDR3 has 15 residues. Trimming shortened V by 4 bases and J by 1 base, and 13 bases separated the two germline ends. In germline, CDR1 is LGHDT, CDR2 YNNKEL (reference sequence). This chain's CDR3 is CASSLASGPNTEAFF. The CDR3, as DNA: TGTGCCAGCAGCCTCGCTAGCGGGCCGAACACTGAAGCTTTCTTT.

This rearrangement joins TRBV4-1 to TRBJ1-2, with 7 bases fitting TRBD1. V lost 1 base to trimming and J lost 8 bases; unmatched junction nucleotides: 13. CDR3 length: 16 residues. Germline-derived CDR1 and CDR2 are MGHRA and YSYEKL. CDR3 coding DNA: TGCGCCAGCAGCCAAGGTGACTTGCAGGGGGATGCGGGCTACACCTTC. Protein sequence: CASSQGDLQGDAGYTF.

V is TRBV5-8 and J is TRBJ1-2; D may be TRBD1 (6 bases). The CDR3 extends over 17 amino acids. Germline V gene lookup returns CDR1 SGHTS and CDR2 YDEGEE. V was trimmed by 0 bases and J by 4 bases, leaving 19 bases between them. The CDR3 coding sequence is TGTGCCAGCAGCTTGGTCCCGGACAGCCGCGGTAGCTATGGCTACACCTTC. Protein: CASSLVPDSRGSYGYTF.

V and J are TRBV5-4 and TRBJ2-3, with 9 bases lining up with TRBD2. With 4 bases clipped from V and 3 bases from J, the junction kept 12 bases outside the gene matches. This CDR3 has 17 amino acids. In germline, CDR1 is SGHNT, CDR2 YYREEE (reference sequence). The chain's CDR3 is CASSPSTGAGGTDTQYF. CDR3 nucleotides: TGTGCCAGCAGCCCGTCGACGGGGGCGGGAGGGACAGATACGCAGTATTTT. The entire variable domain, with the rest obtained from reference TRBV5-4 and TRBJ2-3, is as follows: ETGVTQSPTHLIKTRGQQVTLRCSSQSGHNTVSWYQQALGQGPQFIFQYYREEENGRGNFPPRFSGLQFPNYSSELNVNALELDDSALYLCASSPSTGAGGTDTQYFGPGTRLTVL.

J is TRBJ1-2 and V is TRBV2; unclear D gene. The CDR3 has 12 amino acids. With 6 bases removed from V and 8 bases from J, the gap between germline ends came to 13 bases. From germline, CDR1 is SNHLY and CDR2 FYNNEI. CDR3 amino acids: CASSPGVGGYTF. The DNA for the CDR3 is TGTGCCAGCAGCCCCGGGGTGGGCGGCTACACCTTC.

CDR3 nucleotides: TGTGCCAGCAGCTGGGGATCCGGACAGGGACGGCAGCCCCAGCATTTT. Its translation: CASSWGSGQGRQPQHF. The V gene is TRBV5-6, the J gene TRBJ1-5; 8 bases agree with TRBD1. V was pared by 3 bases and J by 7 bases, with 12 bases of the junction left unmatched. Per the germline V gene, CDR1 is SGHDT and CDR2 is YYEEEE. CDR3 size: 16 residues.

The chain recombines TRBV11-2 with TRBJ2-5; no clear D gene. The germline CDR1 and CDR2 sequences are SGHAT and FQNNGV. Trimming shortened V by 3 bases and J by 5 bases, and 4 bases separated the two germline ends. The CDR3 covers 11 residues. The CDR3 bases are TGTGCCAGCAGCTTGGCCGAGACCCAGTACTTC. Translation gives CASSLAETQYF.

This chain connects TRBV9 to TRBJ1-2, with TRBD1 matching over 8 bases. This CDR3 has 16 amino acids. Trimming removed 4 bases from V and 2 bases from J; junction bases left unmatched: 10. Germline CDR1 SGDLS, CDR2 YYNGEE. The CDR3 region is CASSPGQAGRNYGYTF. As DNA, the CDR3 is TGTGCCAGCAGCCCGGGACAGGCGGGCCGAAACTATGGCTACACCTTC.

V gene TRBV24-1 combines with J gene TRBJ2-5, with 9 bases aligning to TRBD1. Germline trimming cut 7 bases from V and 4 bases from J; bases unmatched to any gene: 6. This CDR3 contains 14 residues. Germline V lookup: CDR1 KGHDR, CDR2 SFDVKD. CDR3 DNA: TGTGCCACCAGCGGACAGGGGTCGGGAGAGACCCAGTACTTC. This gives the protein CATSGQGSGETQYF.

The chain recombines TRBV7-3 with TRBJ2-7; 7 bases are a match to TRBD2. From germline, CDR1 is SGHTA and CDR2 FQGTGA. J was trimmed by 6 bases and V by 5 bases; bases with no gene match: 16. The CDR3 consists of 16 residues. CDR3 amino acids: CASSPGGAGFTSEQYF. For the CDR3, the DNA is TGTGCCAGCAGCCCCGGGGGAGCGGGGTTTACGAGCGAGCAGTACTTC.

The chain recombines TRBV5-1 with TRBJ2-2; 11 bases are shared with TRBD1. Germline V CDR1 and CDR2: SGHRS, YFSETQ. The CDR3 extends over 16 amino acids. V shed 4 bases and J 6 bases; nucleotides not matched to a gene: 8. The CDR3 is CASSTGQGALAGELFF. CDR3 bases: TGCGCCAGCAGCACCGGACAGGGGGCGTTGGCCGGGGAGCTGTTTTTT.

V usage is TRBV29-1 and J usage is TRBJ2-3; TRBD2 aligns across 7 bases. J gave up 5 bases and V 4 bases, and 9 bases lay outside the gene matches. This CDR3 is 14 amino acids long. Per germline, CDR1 SQVTM and CDR2 ANQGSEA. The CDR3 region has the DNA TGCAGCGTTGCTGGGAGGGCCTTTGGAGATACGCAGTATTTT. Its translation is CSVAGRAFGDTQYF.

Only a few counts were recorded for this clone. The chain uses TRBV29-1 and TRBJ1-6; D is perhaps TRBD1 (5 bases). This CDR3 is 12 amino acids long. Germline CDR1 and CDR2: SQVTM and ANQGSEA. V lost 7 bases to trimming and J lost 4 bases, with 8 bases between them. Here the CDR3 DNA reads TGCAGCGGGGGGGAGTATAATTCACCCCTCCACTTT. The encoded protein is CSGGEYNSPLHF.

Here the CDR3 DNA reads TGTGCCAGCAGCCTGCGGTCCCCCGCTGAAGCTTTCTTT. The encoded protein is CASSLRSPAEAFF. The gene calls are TRBV12-3 or TRBV12-4 and TRBJ1-1; no clear D gene. Trimming cost V 6 bases and J 6 bases, with 14 bases left between them. CDR3 length: 13 amino acids.

This sequence joins TRBV19 and TRBJ2-2; D might be TRBD2 (5 bases). The V end was cut by 7 bases, the J end by 3 bases, with 15 bases between. The CDR3 sequence is 15 residues long. Germline V lookup: CDR1 LNHDA, CDR2 SQIVND (reference sequence). CDR3 sequence (DNA): TGTGCCAGTACCCCCACGGTCGGGGACACCGGGGAGCTGTTTTTT. This codes for CASTPTVGDTGELFF.

The rearrangement uses TRBV6-1 and TRBJ1-2; TRBD1 matches 9 bases. Losses at the gene ends were 2 bases for V and 5 bases for J; bases not matched to a gene: 6. The CDR3 is 15 residues long. CDR1 and CDR2 from the germline V gene are MNHNS and SASEGT. The CDR3, as DNA: TGTGCCAGCAGTGAACCCGGGACAGGGTGGTATGGCTACACCTTC. This sequence encodes CASSEPGTGWYGYTF.

The chain has TRBV24-1 and TRBJ2-3; 10 bases match TRBD2. The V segment lost 4 bases and the J segment 0 bases; nucleotides outside the gene matches: 12. The CDR3 sequence is 19 residues long. Looked up from germline, CDR1 is KGHDR and CDR2 is SFDVKD. The CDR3 is CATSDRNGLAVPSTDTQYF. The CDR3 DNA reads as TGTGCCACCAGTGACCGAAACGGACTAGCGGTCCCTAGCACAGATACGCAGTATTTT.

The chain employs TRBV19 and TRBJ2-2; tentative D call: TRBD1 (5 bases). The CDR3 is made up of 13 amino acids. Trimming pared 6 bases from V and 4 bases from J, leaving 9 bases between. The germline V gene encodes CDR1 LNHDA and CDR2 SQIVND (reference sequence). CDR3: CASRGRTTGELFF. DNA of the CDR3: TGTGCCAGTAGGGGGCGGACCACCGGGGAGCTGTTTTTT.

V and J are TRBV11-2 and TRBJ1-1, with D unresolved. Germline CDR1 and CDR2: SGHAT and FQNNGV. V was shortened by 0 bases and J by 4 bases, with 15 bases between the two germline ends. CDR3 size: 16 residues. The CDR3 loop is CASSLESAGLGTEAFF. CDR3 DNA sequence: TGTGCCAGCAGCTTAGAGTCTGCGGGGTTGGGCACTGAAGCTTTCTTT.

The chain carries TRBV15 and TRBJ1-2, with D possibly being TRBD1 (5 bases). The CDR3 length is 17 residues. Trimming took 0 bases from V and 4 from J, leaving 18 bases between them. Germline lookup yields CDR1 LNHNV and CDR2 YYDKDF (reference sequence). The CDR3 region is CATSRDPLGGRAYGYTF. CDR3 in DNA: TGTGCCACCAGCAGAGATCCCCTCGGTGGCAGGGCCTATGGCTACACCTTC.

This sequence joins TRBV7-6 and TRBJ1-1, with D tentatively TRBD1 (6 bases). The ends were cut back, 5 bases at V and 2 bases at J, with 12 bases in the middle. This CDR3 region has 14 residues. Germline CDR1 reads SGHVS; CDR2 reads FNYEAQ. CDR3 loop: CASSPRTANTEAFF. In nucleotides, the CDR3 is TGTGCCAGCAGCCCCCGGACAGCTAACACTGAAGCTTTCTTT.

This chain connects TRBV15 to TRBJ2-1, with TRBD1 identical over 9 bases. CDR3 length equals 16 residues. CDR1 is LNHNV and CDR2 is YYDKDF in the germline V gene (reference sequence). The V and J ends lost 2 bases and 6 bases, in that order; junction bases with no gene match: 8. Written as DNA, the CDR3 is TGTGCCACCAGCAGACTGGCCGGGACAGGGCTCAATGAGCAGTTCTTC. Encoded protein: CATSRLAGTGLNEQFF.

This clone showed up just once. The rearrangement uses TRBV9 and TRBJ1-3; 7 bases are a match to TRBD1. CDR1 SGDLS and CDR2 YYNGEE come from the germline V gene. With 4 bases clipped from V and 8 bases from J, the junction kept 6 bases outside the gene matches. The CDR3 contains 13 residues. In DNA form, the CDR3 reads TGTGCCAGCAGCACCCAACAGGGGTACACCATATATTTT. Encoded protein: CASSTQQGYTIYF.

CDR3 loop: CASLPRGRGEQFF. The CDR3 DNA reads as TGTGCCAGCCTCCCCAGGGGAAGGGGTGAGCAGTTCTTC. This chain connects TRBV7-9 to TRBJ2-1, with D possibly matching TRBD1 (6 bases). There are 13 residues in the CDR3. The germline V gene has CDR1 SEHNR and CDR2 FQNEAQ (reference sequence). V lost 8 bases, J lost 9 bases, and 17 bases lay in between.

The V gene is TRBV6-6, the J gene TRBJ1-1; D is unclear. Germline V CDR1 and CDR2: MNHNY, SVGAGI (reference sequence). This CDR3 contains 14 residues. V lost 5 bases and J 8 bases, leaving 18 bases between the germline ends. CDR3: CASSQNPLISEAFF. In DNA, the CDR3 is TGTGCCAGCAGTCAAAATCCCCTTATATCCGAAGCTTTCTTT.

The V gene is TRBV3-1 (or the pseudogene TRBV3-2), the J gene TRBJ1-3; D might be TRBD1 (5 bases). The CDR3 runs 17 residues. The V end lost 4 bases, the J end lost 0 bases, and 16 bases lay between the germline ends. Germline V CDR1 and CDR2: LGHDT, YNNKEL (reference sequence). CDR3: CASSPTDGASSGNTIYF. CDR3 bases: TGTGCCAGCAGCCCAACCGATGGGGCAAGCTCTGGAAACACCATATATTTT.

V usage is TRBV19 and J usage is TRBJ2-3; 8 nucleotides line up with TRBD2. The ends lost 3 bases at V and 4 bases at J; junction bases unmatched: 15. Per germline, CDR1 LNHDA and CDR2 SQIVND (reference sequence). This CDR3 is 18 amino acids long. The CDR3 sequence is CASSIGAGIAGWADTQYF. The CDR3 nucleotides are TGTGCCAGTAGTATTGGGGCCGGGATAGCGGGATGGGCAGATACGCAGTATTTT.

This clone turned up a few times. The chain recombines TRBV5-1 with TRBJ1-2, with D possibly being TRBD1 (5 bases). Trimming shortened V by 5 bases and J by 3 bases, and 11 bases separated the two germline ends. Germline-derived CDR1 and CDR2 are SGHRS and YFSETQ. This CDR3 comprises 13 residues. The CDR3 bases are TGCGCCAGCAGTCGAACGACAGACTATGGCTACACCTTC. Protein: CASSRTTDYGYTF.

This rearrangement joins TRBV30 to TRBJ1-1, with a tentative D call TRBD1 (5 bases). The CDR3 covers 13 residues. Germline V lookup: CDR1 GTSNPN, CDR2 SVGIG (reference sequence). Trimming left V 4 bases short and J 1 base short, with 10 bases between. DNA of the CDR3: TGTGCCTGGATGGGGCAGGCGAACACTGAAGCTTTCTTT. Translated, it gives CAWMGQANTEAFF. The entire variable domain, with the rest obtained from reference TRBV30 and TRBJ1-1, is as follows: SQTIHQWPATLVQPVGSPLSLECTVEGTSNPNLYWYRQAAGRGLQLLFYSVGIGQISSEVPQNLSASRPQDRQFILSSKKLLLSDSGFYLCAWMGQANTEAFFGQGTRLTVV.